This T cell receptor (beta chain) was sequenced during a study of siplizumab effects on memory and regulatory T cells. The CDR3 runs 10 residues. V was trimmed by 6 bases and J by 8 bases, leaving 7 bases between them. Germline V gives CDR1 MNHEY, CDR2 SMNVEV (reference sequence). Clones were sequenced by immunoSEQ multiplex PCR, and TCRdb holds only the in-frame ones, with some missing. The repertoire includes over 100,000 clones, about 93% of them detected once, and around 0.15% sits in the top ten. This TCR came from a human donor in good health. This chain joins TRBV27 and TRBJ1-2; D ambiguous. Sequenced input: non-Treg CD4+ T cells sorted from blood. The CDR3: CASRPSGYTF. The CDR3 bases are TGTGCCAGCAGGCCCTCGGGCTACACCTTC.